This T cell receptor (beta chain) is from a study of PD-L1 blockade in urothelial cancer. V lost 6 bases and J lost 5; bases outside the gene matches: 18. Germline V gives CDR1 MNHEY, CDR2 SMNVEV (reference sequence). CDR3 length equals 18 residues. Time point denoted: pretreatment peripheral blood. All patients handed over anywhere from 1 to 8 samples, pretreatment and on-treatment. Here immunoSEQ multiplex PCR was the method, and the copy in TCRdb shows in-frame clones only, minus some. This table holds tens of thousands of clones, around 81% found once. Sequencing was performed on PBMCs, taken around atezolizumab (anti-PD-L1) treatment. The V call is TRBV27, the J call TRBJ2-5; 10 bases match TRBD2. This TCR was sampled from a man aged 55 to 69 with urothelial cancer. The CDR3 nucleotides are TGTGCCAGCAGCCTCCGGAGGTCTAGCGGGAGTACCGGGGAGACCCAGTACTTC. Residues: CASSLRRSSGSTGETQYF.